This T cell receptor (beta chain) was identified in a study of shared clonotypes between healthy human individuals. Regarding the study as a whole: Naive subsets generally exceeded memory subsets in estimated richness. Lower generation probabilities were found for non-shared clonotypes than for those shared by all four donors.

V was pared by 2 bases and J by 0 bases, with 11 bases between. The CDR3 consists of 16 residues. In germline, CDR1 is KGHSH, CDR2 LQKENI. About this clone itself: The antigen remains undetermined.

Assay used: immunoSEQ multiplex PCR; TCRdb lists only in-frame clones, some missing. This sample has approximately 330,000 clones, with 73% found just once. Researchers partitioned CD4+ cells into CD45RA+ naive and CD45RA-negative memory subsets. The clonotype was recovered from a man younger than 45 in good health. Sequencing used memory CD4+ T cells sorted from blood. Subset of the sample: CD45RA-negative fraction. This rearrangement joins TRBV18 to TRBJ2-1; possibly TRBD1 for D (5 bases). CDR3 protein: CASSPIRGGSYNEQFF. The DNA of the CDR3 is TGTGCCAGCTCACCAATAAGGGGCGGCTCCTACAATGAGCAGTTCTTC.